This is a list of T cell receptor beta chains from one sample in a study of response to subunit inactivated influenza vaccine. TCRdb reprocessed the RT-PCR reads via MiXCR and lists one record per CDR3 protein. The sample has 150,000 to 200,000 distinct CDR3 sequences; approximately 11% are singletons. Material: non-naive T cells sorted from PBMCs, obtained roughly 6 weeks after vaccination. The receptor set was obtained from a man aged 50 or older who received an inactivated influenza vaccine. CDR3s include the opening cysteine and the closing phenylalanine or tryptophan. Each record gives: clone size, V gene, D gene, J gene, CDR3 DNA, CDR3 protein. A D gene is named only where the DNA matches it firmly. Not every row has a clone size; where given, it reads once, few, many or a size class.

size: NA
V: TRBV20-1
D: TRBD1
J: TRBJ1-1
DNA: TGCAGTGCTTCACAGGGGGCCGACACTGAAGCTTTCTTT
CDR3: CSASQGADTEAFF

size: NA
V: TRBV7-2
D: NA
J: TRBJ2-7
DNA: TGTGCCAGCAGCATGAGCGACAGGCCCTACGAGCAGTACTTC
CDR3: CASSMSDRPYEQYF

size: many
V: TRBV28
D: NA
J: TRBJ2-7
DNA: TGTGCCAGCAGTTTTCAGGGATACTCCTACGAGCAGTACTTC
CDR3: CASSFQGYSYEQYF

size: few
V: TRBV6-1
D: NA
J: TRBJ2-2
DNA: TGTGCCAGCAGCCGTCAGGCCCTTAACACCGGGGAGCTGTTTTTT
CDR3: CASSRQALNTGELFF

size: NA
V: TRBV5-1
D: TRBD1
J: TRBJ1-1
DNA: TGCGCCAGCAGCTACAGGGGGGACACTGAAGCTTTCTTT
CDR3: CASSYRGDTEAFF

size: few
V: TRBV7-2
D: TRBD1
J: TRBJ2-7
DNA: TGTGCCAGCAGCGCTGGGACAGGGTATTTCACGGGCGAGCAGTACTTC
CDR3: CASSAGTGYFTGEQYF

size: many
V: TRBV5-1
D: NA
J: TRBJ2-7
DNA: TGCGCCAGCAGCTTGGAGGAAGCGGCTGCGTCTCCTGGGTACGAGCAGTACTTC
CDR3: CASSLEEAAASPGYEQYF

size: few
V: TRBV18
D: NA
J: TRBJ2-5
DNA: TGTGCCAGCTCACCAGCCGGGTTGGGTAGTAAGGAGACCCAGTACTTC
CDR3: CASSPAGLGSKETQYF

size: NA
V: TRBV7-9
D: NA
J: TRBJ2-3
DNA: TGTGCCAGCAGCTCCGAGATCGGGGGGCGAGGGGATACGCAGTATTTT
CDR3: CASSSEIGGRGDTQYF

size: few
V: TRBV10-1
D: TRBD1
J: TRBJ2-7
DNA: TGCGCCAGCAGTGAAGGGGACAGGGGGTACGAGCAGTACTTC
CDR3: CASSEGDRGYEQYF

size: NA
V: TRBV6-2/TRBV6-3
D: NA
J: TRBJ1-1
DNA: TGTGCCAGCAGTTTTTTCCAGGCCACTGAAGCTTTCTTT
CDR3: CASSFFQATEAFF

size: many
V: TRBV5-5
D: NA
J: TRBJ2-1
DNA: TGTGCCAGCAGCCGAGGATCGGGACGGAATTACAATGAGCAGTTCTTC
CDR3: CASSRGSGRNYNEQFF

size: NA
V: TRBV20-1
D: NA
J: TRBJ2-1
DNA: TGCAGTGCTCCCCCAGTGGGGGGAGTAAATGAGCAGTTCTTC
CDR3: CSAPPVGGVNEQFF

size: many
V: TRBV11-2
D: NA
J: TRBJ2-1
DNA: TGTGCCAGCCTTTCTTCGTTCCGCGTGTTCTTC
CDR3: CASLSSFRVFF

size: few
V: TRBV28
D: NA
J: TRBJ2-4
DNA: TGTGCCAGCAGTCCCTCGAGGGCTAACATTCAGTACTTC
CDR3: CASSPSRANIQYF

size: few
V: TRBV28
D: NA
J: TRBJ1-6
DNA: TGTGCCAGCAGGGCATATTCACCCCTCCACTTT
CDR3: CASRAYSPLHF

size: NA
V: TRBV4-3
D: NA
J: TRBJ1-6
DNA: TGCGCCAGCAGCCAAGAAGGGACTAGTAATTCACCCCTCCACTTT
CDR3: CASSQEGTSNSPLHF

size: many
V: TRBV20-1
D: NA
J: TRBJ2-1
DNA: TGCAGTGCTAGAGTGCCTAGCTCGTTCAATGAGCAGTTCTTC
CDR3: CSARVPSSFNEQFF

size: NA
V: TRBV28
D: TRBD1
J: TRBJ1-4
DNA: TGTGCCAGCAGTGCGGGGGACAGCCTTGCTGAAAAACTGTTTTTT
CDR3: CASSAGDSLAEKLFF

size: few
V: TRBV7-2
D: NA
J: TRBJ2-4
DNA: TGTGCCAGCAGCCCACAGGGAAACATTCAGTACTTC
CDR3: CASSPQGNIQYF

size: many
V: TRBV12-3/TRBV12-4
D: TRBD1
J: TRBJ2-1
DNA: TGTGCCAGCAGCCGGGGACAGTTGAGTTTCAATGAGCAGTTCTTC
CDR3: CASSRGQLSFNEQFF

size: NA
V: TRBV12-3/TRBV12-4
D: NA
J: TRBJ2-7
DNA: TGTGCCAGCAGTTTCGCCGGCTCATACGAGCAGTACTTC
CDR3: CASSFAGSYEQYF

size: few
V: TRBV24-1
D: TRBD2
J: TRBJ2-3
DNA: TGTGCCACCAGTGTTAGCGGGGGCAACACAGATACGCAGTATTTT
CDR3: CATSVSGGNTDTQYF

size: NA
V: TRBV6-4
D: NA
J: TRBJ2-3
DNA: TGTGCCAGCAGTGATGGCGGTGCTAGCACAGATACGCAGTATTTT
CDR3: CASSDGGASTDTQYF

size: NA
V: TRBV5-5
D: NA
J: TRBJ2-7
DNA: TGTGCCAGCAGCTTGGGGGGGCAGGTCGAGCAGTACTTC
CDR3: CASSLGGQVEQYF

size: NA
V: TRBV13
D: TRBD2
J: TRBJ2-3
DNA: TGTGCCAGCAGCCGTCGGACTAGCGGCACAGATACGCAGTATTTT
CDR3: CASSRRTSGTDTQYF

size: NA
V: TRBV2
D: TRBD2
J: TRBJ2-5
DNA: TGTGCCAGTGTCCGGTCGGCTAGCGGCCTACAAGAGACCCAGTACTTC
CDR3: CASVRSASGLQETQYF

size: many
V: TRBV29-1
D: NA
J: TRBJ2-1
DNA: TGCAGCGTAGGCCACTACAATGAGCAGTTCTTC
CDR3: CSVGHYNEQFF

size: many
V: TRBV6-5
D: NA
J: TRBJ2-5
DNA: TGTGCCAGCAGTTACTCGATCTCCGGGGCCCAGTACTTC
CDR3: CASSYSISGAQYF

size: few
V: TRBV4-1
D: TRBD1
J: TRBJ2-1
DNA: TGCGCCAGCAGCCGAACGGGACAGGGTTACAATGAGCAGTTCTTC
CDR3: CASSRTGQGYNEQFF

size: few
V: TRBV4-1
D: NA
J: TRBJ1-1
DNA: TGCGCCAGCAGCCAAGCCACAGCGAACACTGAAGCTTTCTTT
CDR3: CASSQATANTEAFF

size: few
V: TRBV20-1
D: NA
J: TRBJ2-2
DNA: TGCAGTGCTAGAGATTATCAAGGGATCACCGGGGAGCTGTTTTTT
CDR3: CSARDYQGITGELFF

size: few
V: TRBV10-3
D: TRBD2
J: TRBJ2-1
DNA: TGTGCCATCAGTGCTCCTTCTAGCGGGGGCCTAAATGAGCAGTTCTTC
CDR3: CAISAPSSGGLNEQFF